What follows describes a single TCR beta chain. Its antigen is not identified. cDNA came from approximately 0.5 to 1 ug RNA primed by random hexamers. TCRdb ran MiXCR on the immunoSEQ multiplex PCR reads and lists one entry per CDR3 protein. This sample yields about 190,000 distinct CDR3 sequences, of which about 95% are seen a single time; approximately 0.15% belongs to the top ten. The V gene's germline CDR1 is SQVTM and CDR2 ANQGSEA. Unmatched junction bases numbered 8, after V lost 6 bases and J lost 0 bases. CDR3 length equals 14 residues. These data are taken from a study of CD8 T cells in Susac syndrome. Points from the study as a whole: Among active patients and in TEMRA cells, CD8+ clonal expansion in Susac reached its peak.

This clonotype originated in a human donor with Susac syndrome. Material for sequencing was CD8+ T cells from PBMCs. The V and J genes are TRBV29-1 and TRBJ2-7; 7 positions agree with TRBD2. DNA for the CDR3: TGCAGCGTGAGCTCGCGGGGGAGCTCCTACGAGCAGTACTTC. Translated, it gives CSVSSRGSSYEQYF.